Included here is one T cell receptor (beta chain) sequence, with context. Its antigen is not known. Looked up from germline, CDR1 is SGHTA and CDR2 is FQGTGA. The CDR3 is 19 residues long. This specimen belongs to a study of monozygotic twins with inflammatory bowel disease. General study findings and limits: For IBD patients, clonotypes shared with others were fewer than for healthy twins, especially with disease activity. With inverse Simpson as the measure, TCRbeta diversity was lower in IBD patients than in healthy co-twins.

Each donor had roughly 2.3 ml of blood drawn. Per-sample cDNA came from eight separate reactions. TCRdb reprocessed the 5' RACE reads, keeping one entry per CDR3 protein, no DNA. This sample lists roughly 300,000 distinct CDR3 sequences; its ten largest clones have about 5%. This TCR derives from a human donor with ulcerative colitis or Crohn's disease, or a healthy co-twin of an affected twin (not recorded which). The sequencing input was blood. The V call is TRBV7-3, the J call TRBJ2-3; the D call from TCRdb, TRBD1, cannot be confirmed without DNA. The CDR3: CASSHSAPGQGSLEDTQYF.